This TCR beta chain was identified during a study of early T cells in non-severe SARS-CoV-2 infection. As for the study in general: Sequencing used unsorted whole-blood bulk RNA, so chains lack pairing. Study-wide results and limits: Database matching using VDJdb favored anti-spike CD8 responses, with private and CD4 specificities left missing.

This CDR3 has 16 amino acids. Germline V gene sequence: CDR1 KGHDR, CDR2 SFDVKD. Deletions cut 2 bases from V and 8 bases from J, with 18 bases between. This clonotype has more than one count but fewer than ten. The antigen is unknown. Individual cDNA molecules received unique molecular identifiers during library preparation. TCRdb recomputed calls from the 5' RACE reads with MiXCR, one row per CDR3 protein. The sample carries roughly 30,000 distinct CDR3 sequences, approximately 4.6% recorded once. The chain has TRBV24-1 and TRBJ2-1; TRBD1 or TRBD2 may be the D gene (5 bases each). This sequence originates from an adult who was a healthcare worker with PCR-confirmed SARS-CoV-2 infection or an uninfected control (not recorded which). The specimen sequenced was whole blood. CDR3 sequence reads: CATSDSVRTGGDEQFF. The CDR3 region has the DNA TGTGCCACCAGTGATTCCGTTCGAACTGGGGGAGATGAGCAGTTCTTC.